What follows is one T cell receptor beta chain and its context. Its antigen is unknown. These data originate in a study of cytomegalovirus exposure and HLA in healthy donors. Study observations and caveats: A likely sequencing artifact accounted for one observed cluster of highly shared sequence variants.

This CDR3 has 16 residues. Germline V gene data show CDR1 as SNHLY and CDR2 as FYNNEI. V was clipped by 6 bases and J by 1 base, with 16 bases between them. The PCR used 60 Vbeta and 13 Jbeta primers. Profiled with immunoSEQ multiplex PCR; TCRdb holds only in-frame clones, not every one. The repertoire shows 100,000 to 150,000 clones; the top ten hold over 1.5%. The gene calls are TRBV2 and TRBJ1-5; no reliable D call. Material for sequencing was PBMCs. The TCR comes from a man younger than 35 in good health and CMV-seronegative. CDR3 amino acids: CASRGDVPASNQPQHF. The CDR3 coding sequence is TGTGCCAGCAGGGGAGATGTACCAGCGAGCAATCAGCCCCAGCATTTT.